Shown below are 8 T cell receptor beta chains from a single sample sequenced in a study of blood T cell repertoires in COVID-19. Produced via immunoSEQ multiplex PCR; TCRdb's table is partial and in-frame only. The sample carries around 270,000 clones, less than 90% recorded once. Sequenced: peripheral blood. The receptors originated from a man in his 60s with acute or convalescent COVID-19.

The CDR3 region is CASSLSGYNEQFF. The CDR3 nucleotides are TGTGCCAGCAGCTTGTCAGGGTACAATGAGCAGTTCTTC. V and J are TRBV5-5 and TRBJ2-1; D might be TRBD1 (5 bases). V shed 1 base and J shed 4 bases, with 6 bases lying between them. Germline V gene data show CDR1 as SGHKS and CDR2 as YYEKEE (reference sequence). This CDR3 is built from 13 residues.

The CDR3 loop is CASSFYIGGAARSSYEQYF. For the CDR3, the DNA is TGTGCCAGCAGTTTCTATATTGGGGGGGCGGCTAGGAGCTCCTACGAGCAGTACTTC. The chain employs TRBV28 and TRBJ2-7; D is possibly TRBD2 (7 bases). The V end lost 3 bases, the J end lost 0 bases, and 24 bases lay between the germline ends. The CDR3 runs to 19 residues. The germline V gene has CDR1 MDHEN and CDR2 SYDVKM.

V usage is TRBV5-1 and J usage is TRBJ2-1; TRBD2 matches 7 bases. With 2 bases clipped from V and 10 bases from J, the junction kept 9 bases outside the gene matches. Germline V CDR1 and CDR2: SGHRS, YFSETQ. This CDR3 has 14 amino acids. The CDR3 nucleotides read TGCGCCAGCAGCTTACAGACTAGCACCAACGAGCAGTTCTTC. It encodes CASSLQTSTNEQFF.

In this sample, this clone turned up a few times. The chain has TRBV24-1 and TRBJ2-1, with 11 bases identical to TRBD1. Germline V gives CDR1 KGHDR, CDR2 SFDVKD. The CDR3 sequence is 17 residues long. V was clipped by 5 bases and J by 6 bases; unmatched bases: 11. The CDR3 sequence is CATSGGLVGQGGNEQFF. CDR3 DNA: TGTGCCACCAGTGGGGGATTAGTGGGACAGGGGGGCAATGAGCAGTTCTTC.

The CDR3 sequence is CASSVAPTPTDTQYF. The CDR3, as DNA: TGTGCCAGCAGCGTGGCCCCAACACCCACAGATACGCAGTATTTT. The rearrangement links TRBV7-3 to TRBJ2-3, with D unresolved. The CDR3 runs to 15 residues. Between the trimmed V and J ends, which lost 5 bases and 2 bases, there was a span of 14 bases. Germline CDR1 SGHTA, CDR2 FQGTGA.

The chain couples TRBV11-2 to TRBJ2-2, with D possibly TRBD1 on 6 matching bases. Between the trimmed V and J ends, which lost 5 bases and 2 bases, there was a span of 21 bases. This CDR3 has 18 amino acids. CDR1 is SGHAT and CDR2 is FQNNGV in the germline V gene. The DNA for the CDR3 is TGTGCCAGCAGCCGACTAACAGGGTTTTACAGAAACACCGGGGAGCTGTTTTTT. Amino acids: CASSRLTGFYRNTGELFF.

The chain carries TRBV11-3 and TRBJ1-1, with D uncertain. V was pared by 2 bases and J by 3 bases, with 7 bases between. From germline, CDR1 is SGHNT and CDR2 YENEEA. The CDR3 spans 13 residues. The CDR3 DNA reads as TGTGCCAGCAGCTTAAACCGGGACACTGAAGCTTTCTTT. As protein: CASSLNRDTEAFF.

CDR3 amino acids: CASSLGLTDTQYF. The DNA of the CDR3 is TGTGCCAGCAGCTTAGGACTTACAGATACGCAGTATTTT. The chain recombines TRBV7-3 with TRBJ2-3, with D possibly TRBD2 on 5 matching bases. This CDR3 spans 13 amino acids. Trimming pared 2 bases from V and 3 bases from J, leaving 6 bases between. The germline V gene has CDR1 SGHTA and CDR2 FQGTGA. Based on the CDR3 plus reference TRBV7-3 and TRBJ2-3, the full variable domain is GAGVSQTPSNKVTEKGKYVELRCDPISGHTALYWYRQSLGQGPEFLIYFQGTGAADDSGLPNDRFFAVRPEGSVSTLKIQRTERGDSAVYLCASSLGLTDTQYFGPGTRLTVL.